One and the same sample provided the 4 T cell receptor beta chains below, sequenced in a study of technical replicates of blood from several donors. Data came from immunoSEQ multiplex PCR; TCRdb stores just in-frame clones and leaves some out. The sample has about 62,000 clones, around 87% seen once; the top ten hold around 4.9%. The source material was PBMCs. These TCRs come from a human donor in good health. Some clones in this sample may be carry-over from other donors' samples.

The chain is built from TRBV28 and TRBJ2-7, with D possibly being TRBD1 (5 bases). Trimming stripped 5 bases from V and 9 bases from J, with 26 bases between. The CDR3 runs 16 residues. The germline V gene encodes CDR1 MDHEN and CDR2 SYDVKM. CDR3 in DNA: TGTGCCAGCAGTCCTCAGGGATTGAACTCTTTGTTTGGGCAGTACTTC. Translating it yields CASSPQGLNSLFGQYF.

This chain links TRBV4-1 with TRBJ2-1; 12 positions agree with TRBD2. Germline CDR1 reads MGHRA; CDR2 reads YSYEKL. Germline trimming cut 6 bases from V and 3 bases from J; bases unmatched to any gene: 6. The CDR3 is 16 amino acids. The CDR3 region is CASRDLAGGIYNEQFF. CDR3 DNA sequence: TGCGCCAGCAGGGATCTAGCGGGAGGGATCTACAATGAGCAGTTCTTC.

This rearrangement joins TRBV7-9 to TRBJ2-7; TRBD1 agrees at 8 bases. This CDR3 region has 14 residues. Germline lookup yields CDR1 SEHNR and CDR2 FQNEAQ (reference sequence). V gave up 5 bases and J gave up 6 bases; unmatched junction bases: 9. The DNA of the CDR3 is TGTGCCAGCAGCCCACCCAGGGGGCAACGCGAGCAGTACTTC. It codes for CASSPPRGQREQYF.

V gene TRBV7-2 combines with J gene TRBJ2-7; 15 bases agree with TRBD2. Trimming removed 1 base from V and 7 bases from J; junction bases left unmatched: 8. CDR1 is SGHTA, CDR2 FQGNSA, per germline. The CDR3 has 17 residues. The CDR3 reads CASSLVGLGLAGGEQYF. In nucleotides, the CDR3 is TGTGCCAGCAGCTTAGTAGGGTTGGGACTAGCGGGGGGAGAGCAGTACTTC.